This passage covers 5 T cell receptor beta chains from one sample sequenced in a study of Ad26.COV2.S vaccination and SARS-CoV-2 variants. The assay was immunoSEQ multiplex PCR, and TCRdb's table has in-frame clones only and misses some. The sample yields about 350,000 clones, 92% seen once. Material: peripheral blood, obtained after recovery from COVID-19. The receptor source for this set is a human donor who had recovered from COVID-19.

This clone was counted only a few times. The rearrangement uses TRBV2 and TRBJ2-3; D is possibly TRBD2 (5 bases). This CDR3 is 16 amino acids long. CDR1 SNHLY and CDR2 FYNNEI come from the germline V gene. V was cut by 7 bases and J by 0 bases, with 17 bases left in between. In DNA form, the CDR3 reads TGTGCCAGCACTCAAGAGAGGGCCACTAGCACAGATACGCAGTATTTT. This encodes CASTQERATSTDTQYF.

The genes are TRBV29-1 and TRBJ1-3; possible D gene TRBD1, 6 bases. With 1 base removed from V and 0 bases from J, the gap between germline ends came to 10 bases. The CDR3 is made up of 15 amino acids. Germline CDR1 and CDR2: SQVTM and ANQGSEA. The CDR3 is CSVEARGTSGNTIYF. The CDR3 bases are TGCAGCGTTGAAGCCAGGGGCACCTCTGGAAACACCATATATTTT.

This sequence joins TRBV9 and TRBJ2-1, with 8 bases fitting TRBD2. V lost 5 bases to trimming and J lost 7 bases; unmatched junction nucleotides: 8. CDR1 is SGDLS and CDR2 is YYNGEE in the germline V gene. This CDR3 comprises 14 residues. CDR3 DNA: TGTGCCAGCAGTCCCGGGGGGGCCCGAAATGAGCAGTTCTTC. It is translated as CASSPGGARNEQFF.

The chain carries TRBV7-6 and TRBJ1-1, with D possibly matching TRBD1 (6 bases). This CDR3 region has 16 residues. Trimming removed 1 base at V and 3 bases at J, with 15 bases between. Germline assignment: CDR1 SGHVS and CDR2 FNYEAQ. This CDR3 reads CASSLGTVISYTEAFF. The CDR3 nucleotides read TGTGCCAGCAGCTTAGGGACAGTCATATCCTACACTGAAGCTTTCTTT.

The chain employs TRBV19 and TRBJ1-6, with 9 bases fitting TRBD1. The CDR3 runs to 14 residues. V gave up 3 bases and J gave up 9 bases; unmatched junction bases: 3. Germline CDR1 and CDR2: LNHDA and SQIVND (reference sequence). CDR3 sequence (DNA): TGTGCCAGTAGTATCCTGACAGGGGGTTCACCCCTCCACTTT. Its protein is CASSILTGGSPLHF.